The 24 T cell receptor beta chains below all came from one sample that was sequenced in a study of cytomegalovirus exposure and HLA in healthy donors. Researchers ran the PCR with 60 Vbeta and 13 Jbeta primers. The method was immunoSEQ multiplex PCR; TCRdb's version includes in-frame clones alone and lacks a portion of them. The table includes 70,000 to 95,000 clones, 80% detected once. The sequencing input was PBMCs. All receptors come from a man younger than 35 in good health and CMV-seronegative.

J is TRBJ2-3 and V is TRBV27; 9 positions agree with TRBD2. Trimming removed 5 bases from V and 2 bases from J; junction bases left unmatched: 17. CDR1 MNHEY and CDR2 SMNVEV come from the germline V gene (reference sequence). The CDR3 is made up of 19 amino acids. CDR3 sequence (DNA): TGTGCCAGCAGTCCGGTGGGGACTAGCTCTCGGCGCGCCACAGATACGCAGTATTTT. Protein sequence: CASSPVGTSSRRATDTQYF.

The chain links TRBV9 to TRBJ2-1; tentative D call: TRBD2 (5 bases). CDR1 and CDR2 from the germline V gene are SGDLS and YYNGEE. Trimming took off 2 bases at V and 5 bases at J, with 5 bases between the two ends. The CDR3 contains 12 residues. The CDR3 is CASSVGDNEQFF. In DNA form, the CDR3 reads TGTGCCAGCAGCGTGGGAGACAATGAGCAGTTCTTC.

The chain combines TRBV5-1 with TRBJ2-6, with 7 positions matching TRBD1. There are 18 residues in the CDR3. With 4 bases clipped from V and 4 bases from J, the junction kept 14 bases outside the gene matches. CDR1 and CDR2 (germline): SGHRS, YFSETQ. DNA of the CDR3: TGCGCCAGCAGCATAATACAGGGGCTGGATTCCGGGGCCAACGTCCTGACTTTC. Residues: CASSIIQGLDSGANVLTF.

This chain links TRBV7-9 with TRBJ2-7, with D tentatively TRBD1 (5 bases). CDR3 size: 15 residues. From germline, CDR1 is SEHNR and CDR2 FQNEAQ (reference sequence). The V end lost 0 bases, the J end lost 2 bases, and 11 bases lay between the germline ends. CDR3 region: CASSLAGVTAYEQYF. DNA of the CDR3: TGTGCCAGCAGCTTAGCAGGGGTAACAGCCTACGAGCAGTACTTC.

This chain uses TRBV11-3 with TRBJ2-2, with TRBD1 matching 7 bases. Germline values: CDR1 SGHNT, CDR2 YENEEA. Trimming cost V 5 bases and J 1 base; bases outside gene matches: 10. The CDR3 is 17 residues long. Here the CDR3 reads CASSPTGDLGNTGELFF. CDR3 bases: TGTGCCAGCAGCCCCACAGGGGATCTTGGGAACACCGGGGAGCTGTTTTTT.

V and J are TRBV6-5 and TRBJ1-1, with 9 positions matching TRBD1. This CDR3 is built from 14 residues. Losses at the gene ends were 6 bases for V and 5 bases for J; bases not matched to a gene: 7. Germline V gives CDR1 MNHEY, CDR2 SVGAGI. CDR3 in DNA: TGTGCCAGCAGCACGGGACAGGGAGTAACTGAAGCTTTCTTT. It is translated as CASSTGQGVTEAFF.

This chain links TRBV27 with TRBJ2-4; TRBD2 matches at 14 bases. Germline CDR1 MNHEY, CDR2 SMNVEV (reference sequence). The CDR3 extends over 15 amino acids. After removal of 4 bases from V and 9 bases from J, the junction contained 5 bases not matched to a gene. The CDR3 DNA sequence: TGTGCCAGCAGTTCAAGACTAGCGGGGGGGACCATTCAGTACTTC. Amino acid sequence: CASSSRLAGGTIQYF.

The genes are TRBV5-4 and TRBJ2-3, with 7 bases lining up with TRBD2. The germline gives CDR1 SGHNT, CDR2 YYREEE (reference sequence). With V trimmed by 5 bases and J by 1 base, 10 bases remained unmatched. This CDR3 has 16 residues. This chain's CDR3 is CASSRTSAFGTDTQYF. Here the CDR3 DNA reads TGTGCCAGCAGTCGCACTAGCGCCTTTGGCACAGATACGCAGTATTTT.

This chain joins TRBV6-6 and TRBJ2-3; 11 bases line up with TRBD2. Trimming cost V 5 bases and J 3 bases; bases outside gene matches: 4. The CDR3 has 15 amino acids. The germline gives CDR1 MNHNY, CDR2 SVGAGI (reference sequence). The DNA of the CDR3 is TGTGCCAGCAGTAAACTAGCGGGGGTAACAGATACGCAGTATTTT. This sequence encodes CASSKLAGVTDTQYF.

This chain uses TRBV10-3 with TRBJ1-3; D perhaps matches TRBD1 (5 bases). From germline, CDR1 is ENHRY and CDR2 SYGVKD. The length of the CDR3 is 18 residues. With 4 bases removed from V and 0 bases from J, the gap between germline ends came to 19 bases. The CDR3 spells CAISGWVGGTHSGNTIYF. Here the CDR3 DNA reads TGTGCCATCAGTGGTTGGGTCGGGGGGACTCACTCTGGAAACACCATATATTTT.

CDR3 protein: CASSFKGLQGSSYEQYF. The CDR3 nucleotides are TGTGCCAGCAGTTTTAAGGGACTACAGGGATCCTCCTACGAGCAGTACTTC. The chain has TRBV27 and TRBJ2-7; D might be TRBD2 (7 bases). This CDR3 region has 17 residues. CDR1 is MNHEY and CDR2 is SMNVEV in the germline V gene (reference sequence). V shed 3 bases and J shed 0 bases, with 18 bases lying between them.

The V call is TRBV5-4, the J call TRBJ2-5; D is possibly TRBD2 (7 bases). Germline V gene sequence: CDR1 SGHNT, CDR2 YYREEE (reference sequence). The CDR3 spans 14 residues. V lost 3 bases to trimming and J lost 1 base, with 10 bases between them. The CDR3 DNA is TGTGCCAGCAGCTGGGGGGGCATCCAAGAGACCCAGTACTTC. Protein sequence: CASSWGGIQETQYF.

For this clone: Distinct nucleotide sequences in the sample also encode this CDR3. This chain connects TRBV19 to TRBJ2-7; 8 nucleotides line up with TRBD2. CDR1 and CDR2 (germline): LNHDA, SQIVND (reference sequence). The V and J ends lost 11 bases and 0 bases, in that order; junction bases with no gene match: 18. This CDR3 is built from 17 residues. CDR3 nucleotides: TGTGCCGCCTCCCAGGGGAGCGGGGGAGCAAGCTCCTACGAGCAGTACTTC. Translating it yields CAASQGSGGASSYEQYF.

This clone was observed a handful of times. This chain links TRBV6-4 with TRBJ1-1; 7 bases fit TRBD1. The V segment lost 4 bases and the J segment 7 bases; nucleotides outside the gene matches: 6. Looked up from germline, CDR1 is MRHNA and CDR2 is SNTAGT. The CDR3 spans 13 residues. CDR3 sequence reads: CASSAGDSLEAFF. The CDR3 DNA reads TGTGCCAGCAGTGCCGGGGACAGCCTTGAAGCTTTCTTT.

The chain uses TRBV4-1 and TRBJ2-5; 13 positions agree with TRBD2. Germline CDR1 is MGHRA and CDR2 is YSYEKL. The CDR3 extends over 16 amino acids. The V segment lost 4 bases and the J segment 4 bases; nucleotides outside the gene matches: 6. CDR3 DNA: TGCGCCAGCAGCCGATTACTAGCGGGGGGGCGAGAGACCCAGTACTTC. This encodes CASSRLLAGGRETQYF.

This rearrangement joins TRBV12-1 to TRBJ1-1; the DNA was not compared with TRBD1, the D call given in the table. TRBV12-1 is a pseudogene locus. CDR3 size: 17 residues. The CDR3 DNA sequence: TGTGCCAGCAGCTTTGTAGCGGGACAGGGGGCGAACACTGAAGCTTTCTTT. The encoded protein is CASSFVAGQGANTEAFF.

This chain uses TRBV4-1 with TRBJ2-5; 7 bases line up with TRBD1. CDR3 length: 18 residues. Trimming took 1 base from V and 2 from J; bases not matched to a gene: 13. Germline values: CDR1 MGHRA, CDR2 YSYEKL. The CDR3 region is CASSQAGRGTVRQETQYF. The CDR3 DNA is TGCGCCAGCAGCCAAGCTGGGCGAGGGACAGTACGTCAAGAGACCCAGTACTTC.

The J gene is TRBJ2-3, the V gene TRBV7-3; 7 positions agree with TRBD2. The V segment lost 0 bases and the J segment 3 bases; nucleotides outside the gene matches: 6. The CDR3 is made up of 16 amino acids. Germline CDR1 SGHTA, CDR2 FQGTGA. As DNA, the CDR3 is TGTGCCAGCAGCTTAACGTCTAGCGGACATACAGATACGCAGTATTTT. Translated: CASSLTSSGHTDTQYF.

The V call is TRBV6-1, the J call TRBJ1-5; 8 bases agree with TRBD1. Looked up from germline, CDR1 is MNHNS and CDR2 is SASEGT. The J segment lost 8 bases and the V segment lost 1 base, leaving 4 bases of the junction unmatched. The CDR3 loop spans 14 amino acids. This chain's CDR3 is CASSEGWTGKPQHF. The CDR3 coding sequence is TGTGCCAGCAGTGAAGGTTGGACAGGGAAGCCCCAGCATTTT.

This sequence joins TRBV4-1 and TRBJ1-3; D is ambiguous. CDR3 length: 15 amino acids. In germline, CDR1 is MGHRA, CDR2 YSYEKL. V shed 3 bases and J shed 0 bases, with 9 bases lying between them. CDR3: CASSQYPSSGNTIYF. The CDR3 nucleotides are TGCGCCAGCAGCCAGTACCCGAGCTCTGGAAACACCATATATTTT.

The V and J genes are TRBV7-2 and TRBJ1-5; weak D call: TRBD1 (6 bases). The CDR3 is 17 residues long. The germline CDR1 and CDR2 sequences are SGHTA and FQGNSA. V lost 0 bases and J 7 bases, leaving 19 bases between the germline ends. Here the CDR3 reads CASSLAGGGRTGQPQHF. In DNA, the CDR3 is TGTGCCAGCAGCTTAGCGGGAGGGGGACGGACGGGACAGCCCCAGCATTTT. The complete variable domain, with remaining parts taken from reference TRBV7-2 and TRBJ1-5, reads GAGVSQSPSNKVTEKGKDVELRCDPISGHTALYWYRQSLGQGLEFLIYFQGNSAPDKSGLPSDRFSAERTGGSVSTLTIQRTQQEDSAVYLCASSLAGGGRTGQPQHFGDGTRLSIL.

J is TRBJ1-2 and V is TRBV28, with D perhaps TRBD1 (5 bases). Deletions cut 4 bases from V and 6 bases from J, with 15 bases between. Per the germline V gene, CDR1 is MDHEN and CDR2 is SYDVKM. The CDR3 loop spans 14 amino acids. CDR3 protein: CASSSGGGMNGYTF. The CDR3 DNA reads TGTGCCAGCAGTTCTGGGGGAGGGATGAATGGCTACACCTTC.

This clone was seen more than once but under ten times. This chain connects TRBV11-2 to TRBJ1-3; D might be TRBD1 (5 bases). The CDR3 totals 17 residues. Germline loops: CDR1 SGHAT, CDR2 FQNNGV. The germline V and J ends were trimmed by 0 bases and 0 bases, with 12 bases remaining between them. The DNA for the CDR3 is TGTGCCAGCAGCTTAGATCCCCGGGGGGTCTCTGGAAACACCATATATTTT. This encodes CASSLDPRGVSGNTIYF.

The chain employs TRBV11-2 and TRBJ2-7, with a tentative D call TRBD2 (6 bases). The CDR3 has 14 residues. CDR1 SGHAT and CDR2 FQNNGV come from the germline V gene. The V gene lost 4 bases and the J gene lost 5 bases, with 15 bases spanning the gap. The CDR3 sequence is CASSWDSSVDEQYF. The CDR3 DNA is TGTGCCAGCAGCTGGGACTCCTCTGTGGACGAGCAGTACTTC.